This T cell receptor beta chain originates from a study of blood T cell repertoires in COVID-19. Overall study context: Italy, Spain and the United States were the sources of the convalescent and acute COVID-19 samples. PBMCs, B-cell-depleted T cells, or T cells were the source of the cDNA or gDNA that made up the material.

Using immunoSEQ multiplex PCR, the repertoire was profiled, and TCRdb retains in-frame clones only, with some absent. This table has under 300,000 clones, around 80% appearing once. Trimming left V 2 bases short and J 3 bases short, with 11 bases between. The germline CDR1 and CDR2 sequences are LNHNV and YYDKDF (reference sequence). The CDR3 totals 14 residues. This chain links TRBV15 with TRBJ2-7; D call uncertain. This receptor was identified in a woman aged 18-35 years with acute or convalescent COVID-19. Sequencing was carried out using peripheral blood. This CDR3 reads CATSRTTLDYEQYF. CDR3 sequence (DNA): TGTGCCACCAGCAGAACGACTCTGGACTACGAGCAGTACTTC.